The 22 T cell receptor beta chains presented below share a single source sample, sequenced in a study of tumor and adjacent non-tumor tissue in lung cancer. RNA was extracted from bulk tissue without any cell sorting. TCRbeta libraries were built with three rounds of nested PCR, modified from ARM-PCR. TCRdb called the multiplex PCR reads again in MiXCR, with one record for every CDR3 protein. In the table there are 70,000 to 90,000 distinct CDR3 sequences, 80% to 85% of which are singletons. The sample taken for sequencing was lung tumor tissue. These receptor sequences come from a woman between 50 and 59 years old with non-small cell lung cancer.

About this clonotype: A much bigger clone sits one base away, suggesting this may be a read error. The chain is built from TRBV28 and TRBJ1-4; 7 nucleotides agree with TRBD1. The CDR3 is 15 residues long. Germline V lookup: CDR1 MDHEN, CDR2 SYDVKM. The CDR3 bases are TGTGCCAGCAGCCGCGGGACAGCAAATAATGAAAAACTGTCTTTT. It codes for CASSRGTANNEKLSF.

A note on this clonotype: The CDR3 ends on some other residue instead of the conserved phenylalanine or tryptophan, so this is likely a read error. V gene TRBV5-6 combines with J gene TRBJ2-5; 9 nucleotides line up with TRBD2. The germline gives CDR1 SGHDT, CDR2 YYEEEE. The CDR3 extends over 13 amino acids. CDR3 sequence (DNA): TGTGTCAGCAGCTTCGGGACTAGCGAGACCCAGTACTCC. Translated: CVSSFGTSETQYS.

In the case of this clonotype: With a much larger clone just one base away, this may be a read error. The chain is built from TRBV14 and TRBJ2-1; tentative D call: TRBD2 (8 bases). In germline, CDR1 is SGHDN, CDR2 FVKESK. CDR3 length: 14 residues. V shed 4 bases and J shed 5 bases, with 12 bases lying between them. CDR3 sequence (DNA): TGTGCCAGCAGCCTAGCGGGACAGAACAATGAGCAGTTCTTC. This encodes CASSLAGQNNEQFF.

This clonotype was detected many times. This chain connects TRBV19 to TRBJ2-6; D remains unclear. Trimming stripped 6 bases from V and 0 bases from J, with 9 bases between. This CDR3 has 15 amino acids. The germline gives CDR1 LNHDA, CDR2 SQIVND (reference sequence). Written as DNA, the CDR3 is TGTGCCAGTAGCAGTCCTAGCTCTGGGGCCAACGTCCTGACTTTC. Translating it yields CASSSPSSGANVLTF.

Worth noting for this clonotype: Because the CDR3's place on the DNA is in doubt, the DNA is left out and the CDR3 is given as listed by TCRdb. The chain uses TRBV29-1 and TRBJ2-5; the table names TRBD2, a call not compared with the DNA. The CDR3 is 16 residues long, ends included. Germline V lookup: CDR1 SQVTM, CDR2 ANQGSEA. The CDR3 region is CSVAGGSGRVGETRYF.

As regards this clonotype: The CDR3 does not end in the conserved phenylalanine or tryptophan, so this is likely a read error. The chain uses TRBV29-1 and TRBJ2-1; D is uncertain. From germline, CDR1 is SQVTM and CDR2 ANQGSEA. The length of the CDR3 is 17 residues. V shed 2 bases and J shed 3 bases, with 20 bases lying between them. CDR3 region: CSVERSGVLVVYNEQFL. The CDR3 DNA reads TGCAGCGTTGAACGCTCCGGTGTTCTTGTAGTCTACAATGAGCAGTTCTTA.

This clonotype was detected a few times. A much larger clonotype is one base distant, so this may be a read error. V and J are TRBV5-6 and TRBJ2-1; perhaps TRBD1 as D (5 bases). V shed 6 bases and J shed 4 bases, with 17 bases lying between them. CDR3 length equals 15 residues. CDR1 SGHDT and CDR2 YYEEEE come from the germline V gene. Written as DNA, the CDR3 is TGTGCCAGCAAGAAATGGGGCAGGTCATACAATGAGCAGTTCTTC. Its protein is CASKKWGRSYNEQFF. Full variable domain (remainder filled in from reference TRBV5-6 and TRBJ2-1): DAGVTQSPTHLIKTRGQQVTLRCSPKSGHDTVSWYQQALGQGPQFIFQYYEEEERQRGNFPDRFSGHQFPNYSSELNVNALLLGDSALYLCASKKWGRSYNEQFFGPGTRLTVL.

This clonotype has just one count. Since the CDR3 does not end with the conserved phenylalanine or tryptophan, this likely comes from a read error. The CDR3 is CASSSGGGRLDAQYS. CDR3 coding DNA: TGTGCCAGCAGCTCCGGTGGGGGGAGGTTGGATGCGCAGTATTCT. V is TRBV7-8 and J is TRBJ2-3; D is perhaps TRBD2 (6 bases). The CDR3 is 15 residues long. Germline CDR1 reads SGHVS; CDR2 reads FQNEAQ. V lost 4 bases, J lost 10 bases, and 21 bases lay in between.

Comments on this clonotype: It may be a read error: a sequence one base away is much more abundant. V and J are TRBV6-6 and TRBJ2-1, with D perhaps TRBD2 (5 bases). This CDR3 contains 14 residues. CDR1 and CDR2 (germline): MNHNY, SVGAGI (reference sequence). DNA for the CDR3: TGTGCCAACAGTTACGGGCGGGTCTACAATGAGCAGTTCTTC. Translated, it gives CANSYGRVYNEQFF.

The chain joins TRBV20-1 to TRBJ1-6; TRBD1 matches at 9 bases. Germline-derived CDR1 and CDR2 are DFQATT and SNEGSKA (reference sequence). The CDR3 runs 17 residues. J lost 5 bases, V lost 0 bases, and 8 bases had no gene match. The CDR3 DNA sequence: TGCAGTGCTAGAGATCACAGGGGGCTAGGAAATAATTCACCCCTCCACTTT. It encodes CSARDHRGLGNNSPLHF.

To note about this clonotype: As the CDR3 is not closed by the conserved phenylalanine or tryptophan, this likely results from a read error. Because the CDR3's place on the DNA is in doubt, the DNA is left out and the CDR3 is given as listed by TCRdb. The chain carries TRBV10-1 and TRBJ2-1; no check of the table's D call, TRBD2, against the DNA was made. The germline gives CDR1 WNHNN, CDR2 SYGVQD (reference sequence). The CDR3 extends over 17 residues, inclusive of both ends. CDR3 amino acids: CASSPNSGFGGGYEKFL.

Of note for this clonotype: The conserved phenylalanine or tryptophan is not found at the CDR3 terminus, so this likely reflects a read error. No DNA is shown, since the ends of the CDR3 on it are uncertain; the CDR3 is the one TCRdb lists. V usage is TRBV4-2 and J usage is TRBJ1-5. Germline CDR1 LGHNA, CDR2 YNFKEQ. The CDR3 is 17 residues long, ends included. The CDR3 spells CTRSLFWARETNQPQHS.

Details on this clonotype: The junction differs from germline at one of its ends, possibly a read error. The gene calls are TRBV29-1 and TRBJ1-1; a possible D gene is TRBD1 (6 bases). Germline-derived CDR1 and CDR2 are SQVTM and ANQGSEA. CDR3 size: 14 residues. This chain's CDR3 is CSVTFRGSVTKAFF. CDR3 DNA sequence: TGCAGCGTTACATTCAGGGGATCGGTCACTAAAGCTTTCTTT. Full variable domain (remainder filled in from reference TRBV29-1 and TRBJ1-1): SAVISQKPSRDICQRGTSLTIQCQVDSQVTMMFWYRQQPGQSLTLIATANQGSEATYESGFVIDKFPISRPNLTFSTLTVSNMSPEDSSIYLCSVTFRGSVTKAFFGQGTRLTVV.

To note about this clonotype: The junction departs from germline at one end; a sequencing error may be responsible. The rearrangement joins TRBV20-1 to TRBJ2-7; 9 positions match TRBD1. Per the germline V gene, CDR1 is DFQATT and CDR2 is SNEGSKA (reference sequence). The CDR3 contains 15 residues. The CDR3 DNA reads TGCAGTACTAGAGGCGGGACAGGGTGGACCTACGAGGAGTACTTC. Protein: CSTRGGTGWTYEEYF.

The V gene is TRBV6-2 or TRBV6-3, the J gene TRBJ1-5, with D uncertain. Per germline, CDR1 MNHEY and CDR2 SVGEGT. This CDR3 has 15 amino acids. V lost 8 bases, J lost 5 bases, and 19 bases lay in between. The CDR3 nucleotides are TGTGCCAGCTGGTTAGGACCTCAACTCCATCAGCCCCAGCATTTT. Translated: CASWLGPQLHQPQHF.

This clonotype was seen a single time. The junction and the germline gene differ at one end; a read error may be behind it. CDR3 coding DNA: TGTGCCACCCGGGGGGGCACAGCTAACTATGGTTACACCTTC. Its protein is CATRGGTANYGYTF. The J gene is TRBJ1-2, the V gene TRBV6-1; D possibly corresponds to TRBD1 (6 bases). The CDR3 runs to 14 residues. Germline values: CDR1 MNHNS, CDR2 SASEGT.

As regards this clonotype: One junction end disagrees with the germline gene, perhaps due to a read error. The V and J genes are TRBV29-1 and TRBJ2-5; D remains ambiguous. Germline V gives CDR1 SQVTM, CDR2 ANQGSEA. The CDR3 has 12 amino acids. In DNA, the CDR3 is TGCAGCGTTGAAGGCGAGAGCAAGACCCAGTATTTC. Translation gives CSVEGESKTQYF.

A word on this clonotype: Given a much more abundant clone one base away, this may be a read error. The chain recombines TRBV21-1 with TRBJ2-7; the table's D gene call, TRBD1, was not cross checked with the DNA. TRBV21-1 constitutes a pseudogene. The CDR3 is made up of 16 amino acids. The CDR3 loop is CARSKERDREVDEQYF. In nucleotides, the CDR3 is TGTGCCCGCAGCAAAGAACGGGACAGGGAGGTCGACGAGCAGTACTTC.

The J gene is TRBJ1-1, the V gene TRBV6-2 or TRBV6-3; D possibly corresponds to TRBD1 (6 bases). Germline assignment: CDR1 MNHEY and CDR2 SVGEGT. The CDR3 runs 15 residues. In DNA, the CDR3 is TGTGCTAGCTGTTACGGGGGGGCCGCCTACACTGAAGCTTTCTTT. This codes for CASCYGGAAYTEAFF.

In the case of this clonotype: The conserved final phenylalanine or tryptophan is absent from the CDR3, which likely points to a read error. The DNA is omitted, as the CDR3 cannot be located on it reliably, and the CDR3 follows TCRdb's listing. V gene TRBV20-1 combines with J gene TRBJ1-5; the table's D call, TRBD1, has no DNA check behind it. Germline loops: CDR1 DFQATT, CDR2 SNEGSKA (reference sequence). The CDR3 is made up of 14 amino acids, end residues included. The CDR3 spells CSARDDRDVQPQQI.

This clonotype has ten or more counts. V usage is TRBV20-1 and J usage is TRBJ2-3; 7 positions agree with TRBD2. This CDR3 is 14 amino acids long. With 5 bases clipped from V and 1 base from J, the junction kept 6 bases outside the gene matches. Germline V CDR1 and CDR2: DFQATT, SNEGSKA (reference sequence). This CDR3 is CSAPLSGGTDTQYF. As DNA, the CDR3 is TGCAGTGCTCCATTGAGCGGGGGCACAGATACGCAGTATTTT.

A remark on this clonotype: The germline gene is not matched at one end of the junction; a read error may be the cause. The chain couples TRBV29-1 to TRBJ2-7; 8 bases are a match to TRBD1. Germline V gene data show CDR1 as SQVTM and CDR2 as ANQGSEA. This CDR3 is 13 amino acids long. CDR3 in DNA: TGCAGCGTTGGGGGACAGGTGTATTACGAGCGGTACTTC. Translating it yields CSVGGQVYYERYF.